These 16 T cell receptor beta chains share one sample of origin, sequenced in a study of T cell changes during pregnancy in multiple sclerosis. Measured with immunoSEQ multiplex PCR; TCRdb has only the in-frame clones, and not every one. The sample lists nearly 110,000 clones, about 90% occurring once. Specimen: peripheral blood, collected in the third trimester of pregnancy. All receptors derive from a female donor in good health, enrolled as a control in a pregnancy study.

This clone was detected once. The chain links TRBV5-6 to TRBJ2-7, with 8 bases identical to TRBD2. V was clipped by 0 bases and J by 7 bases; unmatched bases: 6. The germline CDR1 and CDR2 sequences are SGHDT and YYEEEE. The CDR3 has 14 residues. The chain's CDR3 is CASSLGGGPSEQYF. The CDR3 DNA follows: TGTGCCAGCAGCTTGGGCGGGGGGCCGAGTGAGCAGTACTTC. Together with reference TRBV5-6 and TRBJ2-7, the CDR3 gives the full variable domain: DAGVTQSPTHLIKTRGQQVTLRCSPKSGHDTVSWYQQALGQGPQFIFQYYEEEERQRGNFPDRFSGHQFPNYSSELNVNALLLGDSALYLCASSLGGGPSEQYFGPGTRLTVT.

V gene TRBV7-2 combines with J gene TRBJ1-2; TRBD1 matches 7 bases. There are 13 residues in the CDR3. Trimming cost V 3 bases and J 8 bases; bases outside gene matches: 6. CDR1 SGHTA and CDR2 FQGNSA come from the germline V gene. DNA for the CDR3: TGTGCCAGCAGCTTCGTGGACAGGCACGGCTACACCTTC. Translated: CASSFVDRHGYTF.

A word on this clone: Other DNA sequences of this sample code for an identical CDR3. The V call is TRBV18, the J call TRBJ1-1; D perhaps matches TRBD1 (5 bases). The CDR3 totals 14 residues. Looked up from germline, CDR1 is KGHSH and CDR2 is LQKENI. V lost 3 bases to trimming and J lost 2 bases, with 10 bases between them. CDR3 DNA: TGTGCCAGCTCACCCGGGGGGGGTAACACTGAAGCTTTCTTT. The encoded protein is CASSPGGGNTEAFF.

This rearrangement joins TRBV2 to TRBJ1-2; 7 positions agree with TRBD1. This CDR3 is 14 amino acids long. Per germline, CDR1 SNHLY and CDR2 FYNNEI. The J segment lost 7 bases and the V segment lost 4 bases, leaving 9 bases of the junction unmatched. CDR3 region: CASSVEQGLSGYTF. The CDR3, as DNA: TGTGCCAGCAGTGTTGAACAGGGGTTAAGTGGCTACACCTTC.

V usage is TRBV2 and J usage is TRBJ1-1, with D perhaps TRBD1 (5 bases). Trimming stripped 6 bases from V and 5 bases from J, with 10 bases between. This CDR3 is built from 12 residues. Germline V gene lookup returns CDR1 SNHLY and CDR2 FYNNEI. The CDR3: CASRWGGTEAFF. CDR3 DNA: TGTGCCAGCAGATGGGGGGGGACTGAAGCTTTCTTT.

This chain uses TRBV5-1 with TRBJ1-6; tentatively, D is TRBD1 (5 bases). Germline V gene data show CDR1 as SGHRS and CDR2 as YFSETQ. The CDR3 sequence is 16 residues long. Trimming shortened V by 4 bases and J by 0 bases, and 11 bases separated the two germline ends. This CDR3 reads CASSTSGVSYNSPLHF. DNA for the CDR3: TGCGCCAGCAGCACTTCGGGGGTCTCCTATAATTCACCCCTCCACTTT.

The rearrangement uses TRBV6-4 and TRBJ2-1; TRBD2 matches at 11 bases. The germline V gene has CDR1 MRHNA and CDR2 SNTAGT. V shed 0 bases, J shed 1 base, and the junction held 8 bases outside the gene matches. This CDR3 spans 19 amino acids. As DNA, the CDR3 is TGTGCCAGCAGTGACTCACCCCGGGCTAGCGGGGGGTCCTACAATGAGCAGTTCTTC. Amino acid sequence: CASSDSPRASGGSYNEQFF.

The V call is TRBV9, the J call TRBJ2-3; 7 nucleotides align to TRBD2. Looked up from germline, CDR1 is SGDLS and CDR2 is YYNGEE. V was pared by 0 bases and J by 2 bases, with 6 bases of the junction left unmatched. The CDR3 is 16 amino acids. The CDR3 reads CASSVANGGSTDTQYF. The CDR3 DNA follows: TGTGCCAGCAGCGTAGCCAACGGGGGGTCCACAGATACGCAGTATTTT. The full variable domain, in which reference TRBV9 and TRBJ2-3 provide the parts outside the CDR3, is DSGVTQTPKHLITATGQRVTLRCSPRSGDLSVYWYQQSLDQGLQFLIQYYNGEERAKGNILERFSAQQFPDLHSELNLSSLELGDSALYFCASSVANGGSTDTQYFGPGTRLTVL.

The chain couples TRBV7-9 to TRBJ1-1, with TRBD1 matching over 8 bases. This CDR3 comprises 13 residues. The germline CDR1 and CDR2 sequences are SEHNR and FQNEAQ (reference sequence). The J segment lost 5 bases and the V segment lost 3 bases, leaving 2 bases of the junction unmatched. The CDR3 loop is CASSLDRATEAFF. In nucleotides, the CDR3 is TGTGCCAGCAGCTTGGACAGGGCGACTGAAGCTTTCTTT.

The chain recombines TRBV12-5 with TRBJ2-2; D is possibly TRBD1 (6 bases). The V end was cut by 2 bases, the J end by 4 bases, with 11 bases between. Germline V gene data show CDR1 as LGHNT and CDR2 as FRNRAP. There are 15 residues in the CDR3. CDR3 coding DNA: TGTGCTAGTGGTTTGTCCGCGACAGGCACCGGGGAGCTGTTTTTT. Its translation is CASGLSATGTGELFF.

The chain joins TRBV27 to TRBJ1-1; D is unclear. Between the trimmed V and J ends, which lost 5 bases and 6 bases, there was a span of 13 bases. Per germline, CDR1 MNHEY and CDR2 SMNVEV (reference sequence). This CDR3 spans 13 amino acids. The CDR3 sequence is CASSVLESAEAFF. Here the CDR3 DNA reads TGTGCCAGCAGTGTGTTGGAGAGCGCTGAAGCTTTCTTT.

V usage is TRBV7-2 and J usage is TRBJ2-1, with 15 bases lining up with TRBD2. J lost 10 bases, V lost 5 bases, and 6 bases had no gene match. CDR3 length equals 15 residues. From germline, CDR1 is SGHTA and CDR2 FQGNSA. CDR3 region: CASSGTSGGSGEQFF. The CDR3, as DNA: TGTGCCAGCAGCGGGACTAGCGGGGGGAGCGGGGAGCAGTTCTTC.

With respect to this clone: The junction departs from germline at one end; a sequencing error may be responsible. The genes are TRBV18 and TRBJ1-5; D uncertain. This CDR3 spans 14 amino acids. Germline-derived CDR1 and CDR2 are KGHSH and LQKENI. CDR3 region: CASSPPGSSQPQHF. The DNA of the CDR3 is TGTGCCAGCTCACCACCAGGGAGCAGTCAGCCCCAGCATTTT.

The chain recombines TRBV27 with TRBJ1-2; TRBD1 matches at 7 bases. V lost 8 bases, J lost 6 bases, and 9 bases stayed unmatched. The CDR3 extends over 13 amino acids. Germline CDR1 and CDR2: MNHEY and SMNVEV (reference sequence). The CDR3 is CASSGQGVNGYTF. Written as DNA, the CDR3 is TGTGCCAGCTCCGGGCAGGGGGTTAATGGCTACACCTTC.

This chain joins TRBV5-6 and TRBJ1-2; no reliable D call. Trimming shortened V by 0 bases and J by 4 bases, and 13 bases separated the two germline ends. From germline, CDR1 is SGHDT and CDR2 YYEEEE. The CDR3 extends over 15 amino acids. This CDR3 reads CASSLVGGPLYGYTF. Here the CDR3 DNA reads TGTGCCAGCAGCTTGGTAGGCGGCCCGCTCTATGGCTACACCTTC.

This clone showed up just once. The chain combines TRBV9 with TRBJ1-3, with 11 bases matching TRBD1. J lost 0 bases, V lost 3 bases, and 11 bases had no gene match. Per germline, CDR1 SGDLS and CDR2 YYNGEE. The length of the CDR3 is 19 residues. The CDR3 DNA sequence: TGTGCCAGCAGCGGGGGGTTCCCAGGGACAGGGGGCTCTGGAAACACCATATATTTT. Its protein product is CASSGGFPGTGGSGNTIYF.